Below are 2 T cell receptor beta chains sequenced from a single sample in a study of T cell responses to AZD1222 COVID-19 vaccine. Sequencing was performed with immunoSEQ multiplex PCR; in TCRdb, only in-frame clones are kept and a portion is missing. The profile shows around 110,000 clones, just over 85% of them singletons. Sequencing was performed on peripheral blood, taken on day 0 of AZD1222 vaccination. The receptor set was obtained from an adult in good health.

The V and J genes are TRBV27 and TRBJ2-5; no reliable D call. In germline, CDR1 is MNHEY, CDR2 SMNVEV (reference sequence). This CDR3 spans 14 amino acids. The V gene lost 3 bases and the J gene lost 7 bases, with 15 bases spanning the gap. As DNA, the CDR3 is TGTGCCAGCAGTTTCAGTCGTACCAGAGGGACCCAGTACTTC. Amino acids: CASSFSRTRGTQYF.

V is TRBV6-5 and J is TRBJ1-1, with D uncertain. Germline values: CDR1 MNHEY, CDR2 SVGAGI. The CDR3 sequence is 15 residues long. V gave up 6 bases and J gave up 0 bases, with 14 bases separating them. The DNA for the CDR3 is TGTGCCAGCAGCCGGGGTGGGGTAATGAACACTGAAGCTTTCTTT. Protein product: CASSRGGVMNTEAFF.